This T cell receptor (beta chain) was retrieved from a study of neurological immune-mediated disorders. Study summary: There were roughly 34 multiple sclerosis patients. Of these, 31 had relapsing-remitting MS and 3 had secondary progressive MS.

TCRdb fed the 5' RACE reads into MiXCR, producing one record per CDR3 protein. The data show roughly 65,000 distinct CDR3 sequences, roughly 3.7% seen once. The V and J ends lost 6 bases and 2 bases, in that order; junction bases with no gene match: 4. This CDR3 region has 14 residues. Germline-derived CDR1 and CDR2 are DFQATT and SNEGSKA (reference sequence). This clonotype was recorded at least ten times. Unsorted libraries were generated from 2 million PBMCs held at -80 degrees C. The sequence came from a man aged 45-65 years with multiple sclerosis. The gene calls are TRBV20-1 and TRBJ2-4; TRBD1 aligns across 10 bases. Material: PBMCs. The CDR3 DNA reads as TGCAGTGCCCGGACAGGGGGGACCAAAAACATTCAGTACTTC. It yields the protein CSARTGGTKNIQYF.